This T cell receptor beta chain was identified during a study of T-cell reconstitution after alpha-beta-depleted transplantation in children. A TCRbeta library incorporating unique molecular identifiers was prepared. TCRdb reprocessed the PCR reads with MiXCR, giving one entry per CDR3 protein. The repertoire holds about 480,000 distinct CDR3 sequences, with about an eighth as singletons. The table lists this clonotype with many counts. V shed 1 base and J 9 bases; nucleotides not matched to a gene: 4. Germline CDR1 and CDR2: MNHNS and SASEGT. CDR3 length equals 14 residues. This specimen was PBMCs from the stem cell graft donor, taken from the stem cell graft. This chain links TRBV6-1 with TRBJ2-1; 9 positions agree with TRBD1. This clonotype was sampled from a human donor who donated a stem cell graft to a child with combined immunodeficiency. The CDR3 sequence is CASSEEPTGGEQFF. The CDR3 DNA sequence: TGTGCCAGCAGTGAAGAGCCGACAGGGGGTGAGCAGTTCTTC.